This T cell receptor (beta chain) was obtained from a study of T cell responses to AZD1222 COVID-19 vaccine. Overall study results and limits: Of the AZD1222 recipients, only 5 or 6 were seropositive at baseline. White British donors predominated, females outnumbered males, and clonal diversity was possibly underestimated. In the spike-specific TCR repertoire, nearly half reportedly target unmutated variant regions. In all cases, repertoires were sampled only after the peak T cell response.

Profiling relied on immunoSEQ multiplex PCR, and the TCRdb table lists in-frame clones only, not all of them. The sample has over 130,000 clones; around 94% are singletons. This clone was observed a handful of times. Antigen: not known. The sequencing used peripheral blood, collected on day 0 of AZD1222 vaccination. This sequence was found in an adult in good health.

The CDR3: CASSEIAGNNEQFF. CDR3 coding DNA: TGTGCCAGCAGTGAAATAGCGGGCAACAATGAGCAGTTCTTC. The chain carries TRBV6-1 and TRBJ2-1; 7 nucleotides agree with TRBD2. With V trimmed by 2 bases and J by 5 bases, 3 bases remained unmatched. CDR3 length equals 14 residues. Germline V lookup: CDR1 MNHNS, CDR2 SASEGT.